Detailed here is one TCR beta chain. The data are from a study of blood T cell repertoires in COVID-19. From germline, CDR1 is LNHDA and CDR2 SQIVND (reference sequence). The CDR3 is made up of 13 amino acids. Trimming cost V 7 bases and J 8 bases, with 17 bases left between them. Sequenced by immunoSEQ multiplex PCR; TCRdb stores in-frame clones only, minus some. The sample lists around 300,000 clones, 88% occurring once. The receptor was derived from a man aged 18 to 29 with active or convalescent COVID-19. V usage is TRBV19 and J usage is TRBJ1-2; D gene ambiguous. The sample consisted of peripheral blood. This CDR3 is CASTDPGFRGYTF. In nucleotides, the CDR3 is TGTGCCAGTACCGACCCGGGGTTCCGAGGCTACACCTTC.